Below are 25 T cell receptor beta chains sequenced from a single sample in a study of spatial heterogeneity in lung cancer. One entry per CDR3 protein, called by TCRdb with MiXCR from the 5' RACE reads. The data contain about 7,000 distinct CDR3 sequences, roughly 8.6% of them singletons. As for time point: sample taken at primary tumor resection. Whole RNA from tumor, nontumor lung or frozen PBMC was sequenced unsorted. Sequences were derived from PBMCs, sampled at surgery. The receptors originated from a male donor with early-stage non-small cell lung cancer.

This clonotype was seen at least ten times. Being off target in a library aimed at alpha chains, this beta chain has a size of little meaning. The rearrangement links TRBV11-2 to TRBJ2-5; D is perhaps TRBD2 (6 bases). The CDR3 loop spans 13 amino acids. The germline V and J ends were trimmed by 5 bases and 5 bases, with 12 bases remaining between them. CDR1 and CDR2 from the germline V gene are SGHAT and FQNNGV. The CDR3: CASSPPAGETQYF. In DNA form, the CDR3 reads TGTGCCAGCAGCCCCCCTGCGGGGGAGACCCAGTACTTC.

This clonotype has at least ten counts. This beta chain turned up in a library designed for alpha chains; as an off-target read, its abundance says little. The genes are TRBV28 and TRBJ1-2; 8 nucleotides align to TRBD1. The trim removed 4 bases at V and 3 bases at J, leaving 7 bases unmatched. Per the germline V gene, CDR1 is MDHEN and CDR2 is SYDVKM. The CDR3 runs to 15 residues. Here the CDR3 reads CASSSGQGGHYGYTF. The DNA of the CDR3 is TGTGCCAGCAGTTCTGGACAGGGAGGACACTATGGCTACACCTTC.

This clonotype is medium-sized (0.01 to 0.1%) by share. This beta chain appears as a stray read in a library generated for alpha chains; its size is not informative. The chain recombines TRBV29-1 with TRBJ1-4, with a possible D match to TRBD1 (5 bases). V lost 6 bases, J lost 0 bases, and 11 bases lay in between. The CDR3 has 14 amino acids. Germline V CDR1 and CDR2: SQVTM, ANQGSEA. In nucleotides, the CDR3 is TGCAGCGTGGGACCTGGTGCAACTAATGAAAAACTGTTTTTT. Translating it yields CSVGPGATNEKLFF.

This clonotype was recorded at least ten times. This beta chain slipped into a library made for alpha chains as a stray read, so its size is not meaningful. The gene calls are TRBV5-1 and TRBJ2-3, with D possibly matching TRBD1 (7 bases). Deletions cut 5 bases from V and 0 bases from J, with 13 bases between. The CDR3 has 15 residues. Germline V lookup: CDR1 SGHRS, CDR2 YFSETQ. CDR3 protein: CASRRDSTSTDTQYF. Here the CDR3 DNA reads TGCGCCAGCAGGCGGGACAGTACTAGCACAGATACGCAGTATTTT.

By frequency in the sample, this clonotype is medium-sized. This beta chain came through as a stray read in a library set up for alpha chains, and its size says little. V and J are TRBV4-3 and TRBJ2-1, with TRBD2 as a possible D gene (5 bases). Germline CDR1 is LGHNA and CDR2 is YSLEER. The CDR3 contains 16 residues. Trimming removed 0 bases from V and 7 bases from J, with 16 bases in between. The CDR3 spells CASSQDRGSDMNEQFF. The CDR3 nucleotides read TGCGCCAGCAGCCAAGATCGCGGGTCCGATATGAATGAGCAGTTCTTC.

Note on this clonotype: This beta chain is off target for a library built for alpha chains, so its abundance means little. V gene TRBV11-2 combines with J gene TRBJ2-3; TRBD1 aligns across 11 bases. The germline V gene encodes CDR1 SGHAT and CDR2 FQNNGV. The CDR3 contains 15 residues. Unmatched junction bases numbered 6, after V lost 4 bases and J lost 6 bases. The CDR3 nucleotides are TGTGCCAGCAGCTATCGGACAGGGGGCAGGGATACGCAGTATTTT. Protein: CASSYRTGGRDTQYF.

This clonotype was detected ten times or more. The library was built for alpha chains, so this beta chain is an off-target read and its size means little. This chain joins TRBV23-1 and TRBJ2-3, with no clear D. TRBV23-1 is given ORF status, its function remaining uncertain. The CDR3 has 16 amino acids. V was shortened by 6 bases and J by 0 bases, with 16 bases between the two germline ends. The CDR3 is CASRPSRQSSTDTQYF. The CDR3 DNA reads TGCGCCAGCAGGCCGAGTCGGCAGTCTAGCACAGATACGCAGTATTTT.

Comment on this clonotype: This beta chain is a stray read from a library made for alpha chains; its abundance is not meaningful. J is TRBJ2-5 and V is TRBV30; tentatively, D is TRBD1 or TRBD2 (6 bases each). V lost 5 bases and J lost 5, with 15 bases in between. Germline-derived CDR1 and CDR2 are GTSNPN and SVGIG (reference sequence). This CDR3 is built from 13 residues. CDR3 protein: CAWGKGGSETQYF. The CDR3 nucleotides read TGTGCCTGGGGAAAGGGGGGAAGCGAGACCCAGTACTTC.

This clonotype was seen more than once but under ten times. As an off-target read in a library built for alpha chains, this beta chain has a frequency of little significance. The V call is TRBV12-3 or TRBV12-4, the J call TRBJ2-3; 7 bases map to TRBD2. This CDR3 is 16 amino acids long. The V and J ends lost 0 bases and 2 bases, in that order; junction bases with no gene match: 5. The CDR3 region is CASSLASRDYTDTQYF. The CDR3 DNA reads TGTGCCAGCAGTTTAGCCTCCCGGGACTACACAGATACGCAGTATTTT.

This clonotype occurred many times. This beta chain was picked up by a library intended for alpha chains and is off target, so its count carries little meaning. This CDR3 is CASSPGPGGQETQYF. CDR3 coding DNA: TGTGCCAGCAGCCCAGGCCCCGGGGGGCAAGAGACCCAGTACTTC. This chain uses TRBV7-2 with TRBJ2-5; 7 nucleotides align to TRBD2. The CDR3 extends over 15 amino acids. Germline V gene sequence: CDR1 SGHTA, CDR2 FQGNSA. The V and J ends lost 5 bases and 2 bases, in that order; junction bases with no gene match: 8.

Many counts were recorded for this clonotype. This beta chain appears as a stray read in a library generated for alpha chains; its size is not informative. The chain is built from TRBV12-3 or TRBV12-4 and TRBJ2-1; TRBD2 might be the D (5 bases). V lost 6 bases, J lost 8 bases, and 14 bases lay in between. The CDR3 extends over 13 amino acids. The CDR3 reads CASSRSRGYEQFF. DNA of the CDR3: TGTGCCAGCAGCCGGAGCCGAGGGTATGAGCAGTTCTTC.

This clonotype was detected many times. Because this beta chain is a stray read in a library intended to capture alpha chains, its abundance should not be given much weight. CDR3 residues: CASSLWGQERSTRFKREAFF. The CDR3 nucleotides read TGTGCCAGCAGTTTATGGGGACAGGAGCGCAGTACTCGATTTAAACGAGAAGCTTTCTTT. The chain carries TRBV27 and TRBJ1-1; 8 bases fit TRBD1. The CDR3 extends over 20 amino acids. Germline loops: CDR1 MNHEY, CDR2 SMNVEV (reference sequence). The V gene end was trimmed by 1 base and the J gene end by 8 bases; junction bases not matched to a gene: 24.

This clonotype has a handful of counts. Because the library targeted alpha chains, this beta chain is an off-target read whose size means little. The chain couples TRBV7-9 to TRBJ2-6; no clear D. Trimming took off 2 bases at V and 0 bases at J, with 8 bases between the two ends. This CDR3 has 16 amino acids. Germline CDR1 and CDR2: SEHNR and FQNEAQ (reference sequence). CDR3 sequence: CASSLNSPSGANVLTF. CDR3 bases: TGTGCCAGCAGCTTAAACAGCCCCTCTGGGGCCAACGTCCTGACTTTC. Combining the CDR3 with reference TRBV7-9 and TRBJ2-6 gives the whole variable domain DTGVSQNPRHKITKRGQNVTFRCDPISEHNRLYWYRQTLGQGPEFLTYFQNEAQLEKSRLLSDRFSAERPKGSFSTLEIQRTEQGDSAMYLCASSLNSPSGANVLTFGAGSRLTVL.

This clonotype was found many times. Because the library targeted alpha chains, this beta chain is an off-target read whose size means little. V usage is TRBV7-9 and J usage is TRBJ1-6, with 11 bases fitting TRBD1. The germline V gene encodes CDR1 SEHNR and CDR2 FQNEAQ (reference sequence). There are 19 residues in the CDR3. Losses at the gene ends were 5 bases for V and 6 bases for J; bases not matched to a gene: 15. This CDR3 reads CASSPPMIGQGAFNSPLHF. The CDR3 nucleotides read TGTGCCAGCAGCCCCCCAATGATTGGACAGGGGGCGTTTAATTCACCCCTCCACTTT.

This clonotype turned up a few times. A library made for alpha chains picked up this beta chain off target, so its size means little. V and J are TRBV7-3 and TRBJ2-2, with unresolved D. The CDR3 has 14 amino acids. Germline assignment: CDR1 SGHTA and CDR2 FQGTGA. V was cut by 6 bases and J by 0 bases, with 8 bases left in between. CDR3 in amino acids: CASRPAANTGELFF. CDR3 DNA sequence: TGTGCCAGCAGACCAGCAGCGAACACCGGGGAGCTGTTTTTT.

This clonotype was counted a few times. Found in a library prepared for alpha chains, this beta chain is an off-target read, and its abundance has little meaning. This CDR3 reads CASSPDRDSTYEQYF. The CDR3 DNA reads TGTGCCAGCAGCCCAGACAGGGATTCGACCTACGAGCAGTACTTC. The V call is TRBV6-5, the J call TRBJ2-7; TRBD1 aligns across 7 bases. The CDR3 covers 15 residues. CDR1 and CDR2 (germline): MNHEY, SVGAGI. V lost 6 bases and J lost 2; bases outside the gene matches: 10.

This clonotype qualifies as medium-sized. This beta chain is an off-target read within a library intended for alpha chains, so its frequency means little. This sequence joins TRBV14 and TRBJ2-7; TRBD1 matches at 8 bases. Germline V gene data show CDR1 as SGHDN and CDR2 as FVKESK. The CDR3 length is 15 residues. V trimming: 4 bases; J trimming: 1 base; junction bases outside the gene matches: 6. CDR3 residues: CASSRGQGRSYEQYF. For the CDR3, the DNA is TGTGCCAGCAGCCGAGGACAGGGACGTTCCTACGAGCAGTACTTC.

This clonotype was seen many times. This beta chain came through as a stray read in a library set up for alpha chains, and its size says little. The chain combines TRBV29-1 with TRBJ2-3; 7 positions match TRBD2. The germline CDR1 and CDR2 sequences are SQVTM and ANQGSEA. This CDR3 is 14 amino acids long. Trimming at V came to 3 bases and at J to 1 base, leaving 4 bases not matched to a gene. CDR3 nucleotide sequence: TGCAGCGTTGAGCCGGGGGGAGGCACAGATACGCAGTATTTT. Its protein product is CSVEPGGGTDTQYF.

In its sample, this clonotype was seen many times. This beta chain is a stray read from a library made for alpha chains; its abundance is not meaningful. This chain links TRBV5-6 with TRBJ2-7; TRBD2 aligns across 10 bases. The J segment lost 3 bases and the V segment lost 0 bases, leaving 6 bases of the junction unmatched. Germline lookup yields CDR1 SGHDT and CDR2 YYEEEE. The CDR3 runs 16 residues. CDR3 loop: CASSLGTSGNYYEQYF. CDR3 in DNA: TGTGCCAGCAGCTTGGGCACTAGCGGGAACTACTACGAGCAGTACTTC. The whole variable domain, filled in from reference TRBV5-6 and TRBJ2-7, reads DAGVTQSPTHLIKTRGQQVTLRCSPKSGHDTVSWYQQALGQGPQFIFQYYEEEERQRGNFPDRFSGHQFPNYSSELNVNALLLGDSALYLCASSLGTSGNYYEQYFGPGTRLTVT.

In its sample, this clonotype was seen many times. The library was prepared for alpha chains; this beta chain is a stray read, so its frequency means little. The chain's CDR3 is CSVGSELGVEAFF. CDR3 in DNA: TGCAGCGTTGGAAGCGAATTAGGCGTTGAAGCTTTCTTT. This rearrangement joins TRBV29-1 to TRBJ1-1; no reliable D call. This CDR3 is 13 amino acids long. Trimming left V 4 bases short and J 7 bases short, with 16 bases between. Germline lookup yields CDR1 SQVTM and CDR2 ANQGSEA.

This clonotype appeared many times. This beta chain appears as a stray read in a library generated for alpha chains; its size is not informative. The V and J genes are TRBV29-1 and TRBJ2-2, with 7 bases lining up with TRBD2. J was trimmed by 7 bases and V by 4 bases; bases with no gene match: 6. The CDR3 consists of 13 residues. CDR1 and CDR2 (germline): SQVTM, ANQGSEA. The CDR3 sequence is CSVGGGEGGELFF. The CDR3 DNA reads TGCAGCGTTGGAGGAGGGGAGGGCGGGGAGCTGTTTTTT.

This clonotype was picked up many times. At one end, the junction sequence differs from germline, possibly due to a read error. Little can be read into the size of this beta chain, an off-target read in a library designed for alpha chains. The chain joins TRBV7-7 to TRBJ2-7; 8 bases fit TRBD2. CDR1 is SSHAT and CDR2 is FNYEAQ in the germline V gene (reference sequence). CDR3 length: 15 amino acids. The DNA of the CDR3 is TGTGCTAGCAGCTTAGGCGGCGGGGGGTCCTACGAGCAGTACTTC. This codes for CASSLGGGGSYEQYF. Filled out from reference TRBV7-7 and TRBJ2-7, the complete variable domain reads GAGVSQSPRYKVTKRGQDVTLRCDPISSHATLYWYQQALGQGPEFLTYFNYEAQPDKSGLPSDRFSAERPEGSISTLTIQRTEQRDSAMYRCASSLGGGGSYEQYFGPGTRLTVT.

In its sample, this clonotype ranks as medium-sized. This beta chain represents an off-target read in a library built for alpha chains; its size is of limited meaning. This chain uses TRBV29-1 with TRBJ2-7; 8 nucleotides line up with TRBD2. Germline V CDR1 and CDR2: SQVTM, ANQGSEA. V was pared by 4 bases and J by 2 bases, with 7 bases of the junction left unmatched. The CDR3 has 14 amino acids. CDR3 DNA: TGCAGCGTTGCTCTCGGACTAGCTACCTACGAGCAGTACTTC. Protein: CSVALGLATYEQYF.

This clonotype has ten or more counts. This beta chain represents an off-target read in a library built for alpha chains; its size is of limited meaning. The chain is built from TRBV29-1 and TRBJ1-2, with TRBD1 identical over 8 bases. Germline values: CDR1 SQVTM, CDR2 ANQGSEA. The ends lost 6 bases at V and 4 bases at J; junction bases unmatched: 7. The CDR3 runs to 13 residues. The DNA of the CDR3 is TGCAGCGTCGGACAGGGCCTTGGCTATGGCTACACCTTC. Protein product: CSVGQGLGYGYTF.

Of note for this clonotype: In a library made to pick up alpha chains, this beta chain is a stray read with a size that means little. CDR3 sequence reads: CASSSSNEKLFF. The CDR3 DNA follows: TGTGCCAGCAGTTCGAGTAATGAAAAACTGTTTTTT. This chain joins TRBV2 and TRBJ1-4; D ambiguous. Per germline, CDR1 SNHLY and CDR2 FYNNEI. The CDR3 consists of 12 residues. The V end lost 5 bases, the J end lost 4 bases, and 5 bases lay between the germline ends.